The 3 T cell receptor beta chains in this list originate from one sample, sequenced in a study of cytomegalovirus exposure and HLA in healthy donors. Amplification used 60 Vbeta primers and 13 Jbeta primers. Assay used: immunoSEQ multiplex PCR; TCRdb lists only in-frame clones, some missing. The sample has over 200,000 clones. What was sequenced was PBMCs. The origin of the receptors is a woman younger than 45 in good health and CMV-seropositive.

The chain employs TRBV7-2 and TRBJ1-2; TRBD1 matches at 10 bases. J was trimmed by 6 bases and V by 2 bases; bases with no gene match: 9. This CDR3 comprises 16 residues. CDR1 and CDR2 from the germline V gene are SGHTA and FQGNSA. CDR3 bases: TGTGCCAGCAGCTTAACGACCCGGGACAGGGGAAATGGCTACACCTTC. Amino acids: CASSLTTRDRGNGYTF.

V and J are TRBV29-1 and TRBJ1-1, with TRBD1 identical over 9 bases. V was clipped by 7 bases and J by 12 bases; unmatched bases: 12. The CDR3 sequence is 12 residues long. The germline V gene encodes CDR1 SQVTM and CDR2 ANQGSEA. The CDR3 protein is CSAEGDREVTFF. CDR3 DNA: TGCAGCGCTGAGGGGGACAGGGAGGTAACTTTCTTT.

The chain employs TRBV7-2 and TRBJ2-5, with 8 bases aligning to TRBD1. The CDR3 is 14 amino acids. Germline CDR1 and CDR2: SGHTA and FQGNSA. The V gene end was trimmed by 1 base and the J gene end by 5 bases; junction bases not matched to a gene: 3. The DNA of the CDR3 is TGTGCCAGCAGCTTAGGACAGGGGATCGAGACCCAGTACTTC. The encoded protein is CASSLGQGIETQYF.